This is a list of T cell receptor beta chains from one sample in a study of cytomegalovirus exposure and HLA in healthy donors. The assay was immunoSEQ multiplex PCR, and TCRdb's table has in-frame clones only and misses some. The table includes tens of thousands of clones, around nine tenths detected once. The sequenced sample consisted of PBMCs. These receptor sequences come from a man aged 25-45 years in good health and CMV-seropositive. The CDR3 runs from the conserved cysteine through the conserved F or W. Fields, in order: V gene, D gene, J gene, clone size, CDR3 protein, CDR3 DNA. The D gene is left open where the match is weak. Size tells how often a clone was seen (once, few, many) or the class of an expanded clone, and some rows leave it out.

v_gene: TRBV7-9
d_gene: TRBD2
j_gene: TRBJ2-7
abundance: .
CDR3aa: CASSLRSSGRYEQYF
CDR3nt: TGTGCCAGCAGCTTAAGGAGTAGCGGGAGGTACGAGCAGTACTTC

v_gene: TRBV5-6
d_gene: .
j_gene: TRBJ2-7
abundance: .
CDR3aa: CASSPRQVPYEQYF
CDR3nt: TGTGCCAGCAGCCCAAGACAGGTCCCCTACGAGCAGTACTTC

v_gene: TRBV4-1
d_gene: .
j_gene: TRBJ1-3
abundance: .
CDR3aa: CASSQDQVRPGNTIYF
CDR3nt: TGCGCCAGCAGCCAAGATCAAGTGCGCCCGGGGAACACCATATATTTT

v_gene: TRBV28
d_gene: TRBD2
j_gene: TRBJ2-7
abundance: .
CDR3aa: CASSLWGGRARNEQYF
CDR3nt: TGTGCCAGCAGTTTATGGGGCGGGAGGGCCCGAAACGAGCAGTACTTC

v_gene: TRBV5-6
d_gene: TRBD1
j_gene: TRBJ2-3
abundance: once
CDR3aa: CASSDVQGYRTDTQYF
CDR3nt: TGTGCCAGCAGCGACGTACAGGGGTATAGGACAGATACGCAGTATTTT

v_gene: TRBV2
d_gene: .
j_gene: TRBJ1-5
abundance: .
CDR3aa: CASSAAGQGAQPQHF
CDR3nt: TGTGCCAGCAGTGCCGCCGGACAAGGGGCTCAGCCCCAGCATTTT

v_gene: TRBV19
d_gene: .
j_gene: TRBJ2-1
abundance: once
CDR3aa: CASSIRGSSYNEQFF
CDR3nt: TGTGCCAGTAGTATCAGGGGATCGTCCTACAATGAGCAGTTCTTC

v_gene: TRBV7-9
d_gene: .
j_gene: TRBJ2-7
abundance: .
CDR3aa: CASSILDYEQYF
CDR3nt: TGTGCCAGCAGCATACTAGATTACGAGCAGTACTTC

v_gene: TRBV28
d_gene: .
j_gene: TRBJ1-4
abundance: .
CDR3aa: CASSELSGSGRFF
CDR3nt: TGTGCCAGCAGTGAATTATCAGGGTCTGGAAGGTTTTTT

v_gene: TRBV12-5
d_gene: .
j_gene: TRBJ1-1
abundance: few
CDR3aa: CASGLTPNTEAFF
CDR3nt: TGTGCTAGTGGTCTGACACCGAACACTGAAGCTTTCTTT

v_gene: TRBV5-6
d_gene: .
j_gene: TRBJ1-2
abundance: once
CDR3aa: CASSFYNNYGYTF
CDR3nt: TGTGCCAGCAGCTTTTACAACAACTATGGCTACACCTTC

v_gene: TRBV6-5
d_gene: TRBD2
j_gene: TRBJ2-7
abundance: .
CDR3aa: CASSLASGRINEQYF
CDR3nt: TGTGCCAGCAGTTTAGCTAGCGGGAGGATTAACGAGCAGTACTTC

v_gene: TRBV5-8
d_gene: .
j_gene: TRBJ2-1
abundance: .
CDR3aa: CASSSGRPNNEQFF
CDR3nt: TGTGCCAGCAGCTCAGGGAGGCCGAACAATGAGCAGTTCTTC

v_gene: TRBV2
d_gene: .
j_gene: TRBJ1-1
abundance: .
CDR3aa: CASSTGNTEAFF
CDR3nt: TGTGCCAGCAGTACGGGGAACACTGAAGCTTTCTTT

v_gene: TRBV5-1
d_gene: TRBD1
j_gene: TRBJ1-6
abundance: .
CDR3aa: CASSRDRSNSPLHF
CDR3nt: TGCGCCAGCAGCCGGGACAGGAGTAATTCACCCCTCCACTTT

v_gene: TRBV4-1
d_gene: .
j_gene: TRBJ2-5
abundance: .
CDR3aa: CASSQVGGVIMETQYF
CDR3nt: TGCGCCAGCAGCCAAGTAGGAGGGGTTATCATGGAGACCCAGTACTTC

v_gene: TRBV10-1
d_gene: .
j_gene: TRBJ1-4
abundance: .
CDR3aa: CAIHRAYNEKLFF
CDR3nt: TGCGCCATCCACAGGGCTTATAATGAAAAACTGTTTTTT

v_gene: TRBV6-5
d_gene: .
j_gene: TRBJ1-5
abundance: .
CDR3aa: CASSYSRNSNQPQHF
CDR3nt: TGTGCCAGCAGTTACTCGAGGAATAGCAATCAGCCCCAGCATTTT

v_gene: TRBV11-3
d_gene: TRBD2
j_gene: TRBJ2-2
abundance: .
CDR3aa: CASSLGTRAGELFF
CDR3nt: TGTGCCAGCAGCTTAGGGACTAGGGCCGGGGAGCTGTTTTTT

v_gene: TRBV19
d_gene: .
j_gene: TRBJ1-5
abundance: .
CDR3aa: CASSTATGQPQHF
CDR3nt: TGTGCCAGTAGTACTGCCACGGGACAGCCCCAGCATTTT

v_gene: TRBV15
d_gene: TRBD2
j_gene: TRBJ2-7
abundance: .
CDR3aa: CATSERRGSSYEQYF
CDR3nt: TGTGCCACCAGCGAGAGGCGGGGGAGCTCCTACGAGCAGTACTTC

v_gene: TRBV7-6
d_gene: TRBD1
j_gene: TRBJ1-3
abundance: .
CDR3aa: CASSPLEGQGLNTIYF
CDR3nt: TGTGCCAGCAGCCCACTGGAGGGACAGGGACTGAACACCATATATTTT

v_gene: TRBV29-1
d_gene: .
j_gene: TRBJ2-1
abundance: .
CDR3aa: CSAGLYGVQNEQFF
CDR3nt: TGCAGCGCTGGACTATACGGGGTACAGAATGAGCAGTTCTTC

v_gene: TRBV5-6
d_gene: TRBD1
j_gene: TRBJ1-4
abundance: few
CDR3aa: CASSLFGGTAATNEKLFF
CDR3nt: TGTGCCAGCAGCTTGTTTGGGGGGACAGCGGCAACTAATGAAAAACTGTTTTTT

v_gene: TRBV10-1
d_gene: TRBD1
j_gene: TRBJ2-7
abundance: .
CDR3aa: CASSEGTGSYEQYF
CDR3nt: TGCGCCAGCAGTGAAGGGACAGGTTCCTACGAGCAGTACTTC

v_gene: TRBV30
d_gene: .
j_gene: TRBJ2-1
abundance: .
CDR3aa: CAWSSGEGGVEQFF
CDR3nt: TGTGCCTGGAGTTCAGGGGAAGGGGGGGTTGAGCAGTTCTTC

v_gene: TRBV5-6
d_gene: .
j_gene: TRBJ2-7
abundance: once
CDR3aa: CASSTPGHSYEQYF
CDR3nt: TGTGCCAGCAGCACTCCGGGACACTCCTACGAGCAGTACTTC

v_gene: TRBV15
d_gene: .
j_gene: TRBJ1-2
abundance: once
CDR3aa: CATSPDRLNYGYTF
CDR3nt: TGTGCCACCAGCCCGGACAGACTTAACTATGGCTACACCTTC

v_gene: TRBV19
d_gene: TRBD1
j_gene: TRBJ2-2
abundance: .
CDR3aa: CASTIGQETGELFF
CDR3nt: TGTGCCAGCACTATTGGACAGGAGACCGGGGAGCTGTTTTTT

v_gene: TRBV7-2
d_gene: TRBD2
j_gene: TRBJ2-3
abundance: .
CDR3aa: CASSSILAGEDDTQYF
CDR3nt: TGTGCCAGCAGCTCAATACTAGCGGGTGAGGATGATACGCAGTATTTT

v_gene: TRBV18
d_gene: .
j_gene: TRBJ2-1
abundance: .
CDR3aa: CASSPPGGSNEQFF
CDR3nt: TGTGCCAGCTCACCACCCGGCGGTAGCAATGAGCAGTTCTTC

v_gene: TRBV30
d_gene: TRBD1
j_gene: TRBJ1-4
abundance: .
CDR3aa: CAWSRDRGGRGLFF
CDR3nt: TGTGCCTGGAGTCGGGACAGGGGGGGTAGGGGGCTGTTTTTT

v_gene: TRBV18
d_gene: .
j_gene: TRBJ2-2
abundance: once
CDR3aa: CASSPGRLFGELFF
CDR3nt: TGTGCCAGCTCACCAGGCAGACTATTCGGGGAGCTGTTTTTT